Presented here are 21 T cell receptor beta chains from one specimen sequenced in a study. From the 5' RACE reads, TCRdb called clonotypes with MiXCR, one entry per CDR3 protein. The sample lists some 64,000 distinct CDR3 sequences, less than 25% occurring once. The sample was memory CD4+ T cells sorted from a lymph node. Documented subset: memory CD4+ T cells, CD4+CD45RO+CD25-. The receptor source for this set is a female donor with breast cancer.

This clonotype was counted at least ten times. V usage is TRBV6-5 and J usage is TRBJ1-4; D remains ambiguous. Germline-derived CDR1 and CDR2 are MNHEY and SVGAGI. The CDR3 spans 15 residues. Trimming cost V 0 bases and J 5 bases, with 10 bases left between them. The CDR3 reads CASSYSGGRNEKLFF. The DNA for the CDR3 is TGTGCCAGCAGTTACTCGGGAGGAAGGAATGAAAAACTGTTTTTT.

This clonotype was counted between two and nine times. This chain joins TRBV20-1 and TRBJ2-5, with D tentatively TRBD1 or TRBD2 (5 bases each). Germline CDR1 DFQATT, CDR2 SNEGSKA (reference sequence). Trimming left V 5 bases short and J 2 bases short, with 6 bases between. The CDR3 contains 11 residues. The CDR3 DNA is TGCAGTGCTGAGGGGCAAGAGACCCAGTACTTC. It yields the protein CSAEGQETQYF.

This clonotype has a count of ten or more. This chain joins TRBV6-1 and TRBJ2-7, with TRBD2 identical over 9 bases. Trimming cost V 4 bases and J 7 bases; bases outside gene matches: 14. Germline CDR1 MNHNS, CDR2 SASEGT. CDR3 length: 16 amino acids. CDR3 nucleotide sequence: TGTGCCAGCAGTGGGGGGGCGACTAGCGGTACTAGGGAGCAGTACTTC. Translation: CASSGGATSGTREQYF.

At least ten counts were recorded for this clonotype. This chain links TRBV29-1 with TRBJ1-2; D remains unclear. Trimming removed 6 bases from V and 6 bases from J, with 11 bases in between. Per the germline V gene, CDR1 is SQVTM and CDR2 is ANQGSEA. This CDR3 contains 11 residues. For the CDR3, the DNA is TGCAGCGTAGAGGCTGGGCATGGCTACACCTTC. The encoded protein is CSVEAGHGYTF.

This clonotype has ten or more counts. This sequence joins TRBV20-1 and TRBJ1-1; TRBD1 matches 7 bases. Trimming at V came to 3 bases and at J to 5 bases, leaving 9 bases not matched to a gene. Germline CDR1 DFQATT, CDR2 SNEGSKA (reference sequence). The CDR3 contains 14 residues. DNA for the CDR3: TGCAGTGCTAGCGGCCTGGGACAGCCTACTGAAGCTTTCTTT. Its translation: CSASGLGQPTEAFF.

Many counts were recorded for this clonotype. The genes are TRBV5-1 and TRBJ2-5; D assignment may be TRBD1 or TRBD2 (6 bases each). The CDR3 is 13 residues long. Trimming stripped 6 bases from V and 7 bases from J, with 16 bases between. Germline CDR1 and CDR2: SGHRS and YFSETQ. The CDR3 nucleotides read TGCGCCAGCACCGAGGGGGGAGACCGGACCCAGTACTTC. It translates to CASTEGGDRTQYF.

Note on this clonotype: The germline gene is not matched at one end of the junction; a read error may be the cause. This chain connects TRBV6-1 to TRBJ1-1; a possible D gene is TRBD1 (6 bases). CDR1 is MNHNS, CDR2 SASEGT, per germline. This CDR3 has 13 amino acids. CDR3 residues: CASSDYLQGKRVF. For the CDR3, the DNA is TGTGCCAGCAGTGATTACTTACAGGGCAAGAGAGTATTT.

V gene TRBV28 combines with J gene TRBJ2-7; D call uncertain. The length of the CDR3 is 15 residues. The germline gives CDR1 MDHEN, CDR2 SYDVKM. V lost 1 base and J lost 0, with 10 bases in between. The CDR3 DNA sequence: TGTGCCAGCAGTTTATCTGGCATGAGCTCCTACGAGCAGTACTTC. Translation gives CASSLSGMSSYEQYF.

A remark on this clonotype: A much larger clone lies a single base off, so this may be a read error. The DNA for the CDR3 is TGCAGTGCTCGCGGACAGGGGGCCTCCAAAAACACTCAGTACTTC. It is translated as CSARGQGASKNTQYF. The gene calls are TRBV20-1 and TRBJ2-4; TRBD1 aligns across 11 bases. CDR3 length: 15 amino acids. The germline V gene has CDR1 DFQATT and CDR2 SNEGSKA (reference sequence).

This clonotype was recorded at least ten times. The chain recombines TRBV6-1 with TRBJ1-2, with D maybe TRBD1 (6 bases). Trimming stripped 1 base from V and 7 bases from J, with 7 bases between. The CDR3 covers 12 residues. Germline CDR1 reads MNHNS; CDR2 reads SASEGT. The CDR3 spells CASSEGTVGYTF. DNA for the CDR3: TGTGCCAGCAGTGAAGGGACAGTTGGCTACACCTTC.

This chain uses TRBV7-3 with TRBJ2-5, with 9 bases that match TRBD1. In germline, CDR1 is SGHTA, CDR2 FQGTGA. This CDR3 comprises 15 residues. V shed 5 bases, J shed 5 bases, and the junction held 9 bases outside the gene matches. CDR3: CASSPQGQGGETQYF. Here the CDR3 DNA reads TGTGCCAGCAGCCCTCAGGGACAGGGAGGGGAGACCCAGTACTTC.

This clonotype has more than one count but fewer than ten. The chain combines TRBV20-1 with TRBJ1-5; TRBD1 matches 10 bases. CDR1 DFQATT and CDR2 SNEGSKA come from the germline V gene (reference sequence). This CDR3 is 14 amino acids long. Trimming took 3 bases from V and 8 from J; bases not matched to a gene: 7. Written as DNA, the CDR3 is TGCAGTGCTAGTCAGGGACAGGGGCCTGAGCCCCAGCATTTT. This translates into CSASQGQGPEPQHF.

This clonotype was detected only a few times. The chain couples TRBV9 to TRBJ2-1, with TRBD2 as a possible D gene (6 bases). Germline CDR1 and CDR2: SGDLS and YYNGEE. V was pared by 0 bases and J by 0 bases, with 13 bases between. The CDR3 has 17 amino acids. CDR3 nucleotide sequence: TGTGCCAGCAGCGTAGGGGGAGGCGGGACCTCCTACAATGAGCAGTTCTTC. It encodes CASSVGGGGTSYNEQFF.

In this sample, this clonotype turned up many times. The chain has TRBV5-1 and TRBJ2-1, with 7 positions matching TRBD2. The CDR3 covers 16 residues. V shed 0 bases and J 5 bases; nucleotides not matched to a gene: 8. Germline CDR1 is SGHRS and CDR2 is YFSETQ. CDR3 amino acids: CASSLGPSGTHNEQFF. Here the CDR3 DNA reads TGCGCCAGCAGCTTGGGACCCAGCGGGACCCACAATGAGCAGTTCTTC.

This clonotype appeared many times. This CDR3 reads CASSYSMQNTEAFF. For the CDR3, the DNA is TGTGCCAGCAGTTACTCGATGCAGAACACTGAAGCTTTCTTT. The V call is TRBV6-5, the J call TRBJ1-1; D is unclear. Per the germline V gene, CDR1 is MNHEY and CDR2 is SVGAGI. V dropped 0 bases and J dropped 1 base, with 6 bases sitting between them. This CDR3 has 14 amino acids.

This clonotype was counted ten times or more. V and J are TRBV24-1 and TRBJ2-6; a possible D gene is TRBD2 (5 bases). The germline V gene encodes CDR1 KGHDR and CDR2 SFDVKD. The CDR3 length is 13 residues. V was shortened by 3 bases and J by 7 bases, with 6 bases between the two germline ends. The CDR3 nucleotides are TGTGCCACCAGTGATGGGAGCGCCAACGTCCTGACTTTC. Translating it yields CATSDGSANVLTF.

The chain combines TRBV5-1 with TRBJ2-1; 12 bases map to TRBD2. The V segment lost 4 bases and the J segment 10 bases; nucleotides outside the gene matches: 6. Germline V gene sequence: CDR1 SGHRS, CDR2 YFSETQ. The CDR3 spans 14 residues. CDR3 in DNA: TGCGCCAGCAGCGCGACTAGCGGGAGTACGGAGCAGTTCTTC. Translation gives CASSATSGSTEQFF.

This clonotype was counted many times. The chain recombines TRBV28 with TRBJ2-3, with 7 bases matching TRBD2. Germline-derived CDR1 and CDR2 are MDHEN and SYDVKM. J gave up 5 bases and V 8 bases, and 10 bases lay outside the gene matches. The CDR3 has 14 residues. CDR3 amino acids: CASWGGPLRDTQYF. CDR3 nucleotides: TGTGCCAGCTGGGGAGGGCCCCTCCGAGATACGCAGTATTTT.

This clonotype was seen more than once but under ten times. This chain uses TRBV6-6 with TRBJ1-5; D possibly corresponds to TRBD1 (6 bases). Germline values: CDR1 MNHNY, CDR2 SVGAGI (reference sequence). The CDR3 is 15 amino acids. With 4 bases removed from V and 0 bases from J, the gap between germline ends came to 10 bases. The CDR3 DNA reads as TGTGCCAGCAGTTCTCAGGGGAATAGCAATCAGCCCCAGCATTTT. This encodes CASSSQGNSNQPQHF.

The chain carries TRBV7-8 and TRBJ1-2, with D uncertain. Trimming removed 9 bases from V and 4 bases from J, with 21 bases in between. This CDR3 is 15 amino acids long. Germline V gives CDR1 SGHVS, CDR2 FQNEAQ. The CDR3 DNA reads as TGTGCCAGTAGCCAAGAAGTGGCCCCCCCCTATGGCTACACCTTC. Translating gives CASSQEVAPPYGYTF.

As to this clonotype: A much larger clone sits a single nucleotide away, making a read error possible. The genes are TRBV7-9 and TRBJ2-5, with a tentative D call TRBD1 (5 bases). The CDR3 consists of 14 residues. Germline V gene sequence: CDR1 SEHNR, CDR2 FQNEAQ (reference sequence). The germline V and J ends were trimmed by 5 bases and 5 bases, with 15 bases remaining between them. The CDR3 spells CASSIRQSGETQYF. DNA of the CDR3: TGTGCCAGCAGCATCAGACAGAGTGGGGAGACCCAGTACTTC.